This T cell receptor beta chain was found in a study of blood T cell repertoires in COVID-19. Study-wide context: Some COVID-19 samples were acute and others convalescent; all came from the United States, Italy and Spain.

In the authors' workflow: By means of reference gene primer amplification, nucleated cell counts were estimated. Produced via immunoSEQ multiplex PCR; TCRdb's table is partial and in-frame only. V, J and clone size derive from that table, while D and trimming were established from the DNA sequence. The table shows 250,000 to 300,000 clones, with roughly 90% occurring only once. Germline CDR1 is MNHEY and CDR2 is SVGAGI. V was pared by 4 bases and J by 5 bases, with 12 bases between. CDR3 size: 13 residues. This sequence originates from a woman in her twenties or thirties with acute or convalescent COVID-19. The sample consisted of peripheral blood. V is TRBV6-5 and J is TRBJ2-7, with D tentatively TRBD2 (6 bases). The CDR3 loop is CASSFGAGNEQYF. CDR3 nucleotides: TGTGCCAGCAGTTTTGGGGCGGGGAACGAGCAGTACTTC.